A selection of T cell receptor beta chains follows, all from one sample in a study of blood T cell repertoires in COVID-19. The assay was immunoSEQ multiplex PCR, and TCRdb's table has in-frame clones only and misses some. This sample has 250,000 to 300,000 clones, with around 92% found just once. Source material: PBMCs or T cells enriched from blood (not recorded which). These receptors were taken from a woman aged 55-69 years who had recovered from COVID-19. Both conserved end residues are part of each CDR3. A D gene is named only where the DNA matches it firmly. Clone sizes are given selectively: once, few, many, or a class where the clone is expanded.

NA,TRBV7-3,once,TRBJ2-2,CASSLNPGGNTGELFF,TGTGCCAGCAGCTTAAATCCAGGTGGAAACACCGGGGAGCTGTTTTTT
NA,TRBV11-3,NA,TRBJ2-7,CASSSNSGSPMGEQYF,TGTGCCAGCAGTTCCAATTCAGGCAGTCCTATGGGCGAGCAGTACTTC
NA,TRBV28,NA,TRBJ2-2,CASRQVVTGELFF,TGTGCCAGCAGGCAGGTAGTCACCGGGGAGCTGTTTTTT
TRBD2,TRBV28,NA,TRBJ2-7,CASSLSPGWREDPHEQYF,TGTGCCAGCAGTTTATCGCCCGGCTGGCGGGAGGATCCACACGAGCAGTACTTC
NA,TRBV28,NA,TRBJ1-1,CASSLPPEAFF,TGTGCCAGCAGCCTCCCTCCTGAAGCTTTCTTT
NA,TRBV18,NA,TRBJ2-7,CASSPQDRYEQYF,TGTGCCAGCTCACCCCAGGACAGATACGAGCAGTACTTC
NA,TRBV10-1,many,TRBJ1-1,CASRTNRNTEAFF,TGCGCCAGCAGGACCAACAGGAACACTGAAGCTTTCTTT
TRBD2,TRBV2,NA,TRBJ2-5,CASSRSGGARETQYF,TGTGCCAGCAGTAGATCCGGGGGGGCCCGGGAGACCCAGTACTTC
NA,TRBV4-1,NA,TRBJ2-2,CASSHAPLSPNTGELFF,TGCGCCAGCAGCCATGCCCCACTAAGTCCGAACACCGGGGAGCTGTTTTTT
TRBD2,TRBV6-4,NA,TRBJ2-1,CASSDSGSGSEFEQFF,TGTGCCAGCAGTGACTCAGGTAGCGGGAGCGAGTTTGAGCAGTTCTTC
NA,TRBV27,NA,TRBJ1-1,CASTNGGREYSFAEAFF,TGTGCCAGTACTAACGGTGGCAGGGAATATAGTTTCGCTGAAGCTTTCTTT
TRBD2,TRBV9,NA,TRBJ2-7,CASSPRGGRGGEQYF,TGTGCCAGCAGCCCTCGCGGCGGGAGAGGCGGCGAGCAGTACTTC
NA,TRBV11-3,NA,TRBJ1-1,CASSDRDKDTEAFF,TGTGCCAGCAGCGACCGGGACAAGGACACTGAAGCTTTCTTT
TRBD2,TRBV5-1,few,TRBJ2-7,CASRDYFSYEQYF,TGCGCCAGCCGGGACTACTTCTCCTACGAGCAGTACTTC
TRBD1,TRBV18,once,TRBJ1-3,CASSPGTGGRNTIYF,TGTGCCAGCTCACCCGGGACAGGGGGCCGAAACACCATATATTTT
TRBD1,TRBV19,once,TRBJ1-1,CASSDPGQGDTEAFF,TGTGCCAGTAGTGACCCGGGACAGGGCGACACTGAAGCTTTCTTT
NA,TRBV30,NA,TRBJ1-2,CASTGGGYTF,TGTGCCTCCACAGGCGGTGGCTACACCTTC
TRBD2,TRBV6-6,once,TRBJ2-3,CASSSRLAGGQYF,TGTGCCAGCAGTAGTCGACTAGCGGGGGGGCAGTATTTT
NA,TRBV9,NA,TRBJ1-4,CASSVDGKNEKLFF,TGTGCCAGCAGCGTAGACGGGAAGAATGAAAAACTGTTTTTT
TRBD1,TRBV3-1/TRBV3-2,NA,TRBJ2-7,CASSKGTGEGDEQYF,TGTGCCAGCAGCAAGGGGACAGGGGAGGGCGACGAGCAGTACTTC
TRBD2,TRBV2,NA,TRBJ2-1,CASRRLAGESDEQFF,TGTGCCAGCAGAAGACTAGCGGGAGAGTCGGATGAGCAGTTCTTC
TRBD1,TRBV6-1,NA,TRBJ1-1,CASSEHRGQIGDTEAFF,TGTGCCAGCAGTGAACACAGGGGGCAGATAGGGGACACTGAAGCTTTCTTT
NA,TRBV30,NA,TRBJ2-5,CAWREVAETQYF,TGTGCCTGGAGGGAGGTCGCGGAGACCCAGTACTTC
TRBD1,TRBV28,once,TRBJ1-2,CASSPPPGQGYYGYTF,TGTGCCAGCAGTCCTCCCCCGGGACAGGGGTACTATGGCTACACCTTC
TRBD1,TRBV18,NA,TRBJ1-6,CASARDSNSPLHF,TGTGCCAGCGCTCGGGACAGCAATTCACCCCTCCACTTT
NA,TRBV30,NA,TRBJ1-5,CAWAVGGLDQPQHF,TGTGCCTGGGCGGTAGGCGGTTTGGATCAGCCCCAGCATTTT
NA,TRBV5-1,NA,TRBJ1-1,CASSPQIAQGWNTEAFF,TGCGCCAGCAGCCCTCAGATTGCCCAGGGATGGAACACTGAAGCTTTCTTT
NA,TRBV30,NA,TRBJ1-2,CAWIRGFYGYTF,TGTGCCTGGATCCGGGGATTTTATGGCTACACCTTC